Listed below are T cell receptor beta chains from one sample, sequenced in a study of T cell changes during pregnancy in multiple sclerosis. Data came from immunoSEQ multiplex PCR; TCRdb stores just in-frame clones and leaves some out. The profile covers some 110,000 clones, with roughly nine tenths appearing a single time and about 1.6% taken by the ten largest. The sequenced sample was peripheral blood, obtained in the third trimester of pregnancy. These TCRs come from a female donor with multiple sclerosis, enrolled in a pregnancy study. The CDR3 runs from the conserved cysteine through the conserved F or W. The D gene is left open where the match is weak. A clone size is listed for some rows: how often the clone was seen (once, few, many), or a class if it is expanded.

clone size	D gene	J gene	V gene	CDR3 DNA	CDR3 protein
-	-	TRBJ2-1	TRBV2	TGTGCCAGCAGTGGGAGATACAATGAGCAGTTCTTC	CASSGRYNEQFF
-	TRBD1	TRBJ2-2	TRBV6-1	TGTGCCAGCAACTTGGACAGGGTCACCGGGGAGCTGTTTTTT	CASNLDRVTGELFF
once	TRBD1	TRBJ1-1	TRBV10-3	TGTGCCACAGGGACAGGGGGTTTGGACACTGAAGCTTTCTTT	CATGTGGLDTEAFF
-	TRBD1	TRBJ1-1	TRBV7-2	TGTGCCAGCAGCTTCCGGACAGGAGGGTCTGAAGCTTTCTTT	CASSFRTGGSEAFF
-	-	TRBJ2-5	TRBV6-5	TGTGCCAGCAGAGGGATCAGGGGAAGGGGCCCCCAGTACTTC	CASRGIRGRGPQYF
-	-	TRBJ1-1	TRBV10-2	TGCGCCAGCAGTGAGTCGGGGGGGCGGGATGAAGCTTTCTTT	CASSESGGRDEAFF
-	TRBD2	TRBJ2-7	TRBV11-1	TGTGCCAGCAGCTTAGCCCCTTGGACTAGCGGGGGGGGCGAGCAGTACTTC	CASSLAPWTSGGGEQYF
-	TRBD1	TRBJ1-6	TRBV19	TGTGCCAGTAGTGCCGACAGGGGATATAATTCACCCCTCCACTTT	CASSADRGYNSPLHF
-	TRBD1	TRBJ2-1	TRBV5-1	TGCGCCAGCAGCTTGGTGGGGACAGGGCCCTTCAATGAGCAGTTCTTC	CASSLVGTGPFNEQFF
-	-	TRBJ1-3	TRBV11-2	TGTGCCAGCAGCTTAGATTCAGGGTCCGGAAACACCATATATTTT	CASSLDSGSGNTIYF
-	TRBD1	TRBJ2-7	TRBV19	TGTGCCAGTAGTAGCGGACAGGGGGGCAGGCAGTACTTC	CASSSGQGGRQYF
once	-	TRBJ2-3	TRBV5-1	TGCGCCAGCAGTGTAGAGAGGGACACAGATACGCAGTATTTT	CASSVERDTDTQYF
-	TRBD2	TRBJ2-3	TRBV5-6	TGTGCCAGCAGCTGGGCCGAACTAGCGGTCACAGATACGCAGTATTTT	CASSWAELAVTDTQYF
-	TRBD1	TRBJ2-1	TRBV15	TGTGCCACCAGCCCCCGGACAGGGGGCTATGAGCAGTTCTTC	CATSPRTGGYEQFF
-	TRBD1	TRBJ1-2	TRBV2	TGTGCCAGCATTAGACAGGGTGTCTATGGCTACACCTTC	CASIRQGVYGYTF
-	-	TRBJ2-7	TRBV21-1	TGTGCCAGCAGCAGGCAGGGGTCTTACTACGAGCAGTACTTC	CASSRQGSYYEQYF
-	-	TRBJ2-5	TRBV5-6	TGTGCCAGCAGCTTGGGGGCCCCTCCTCCGGGAATCCAGTACTTC	CASSLGAPPPGIQYF
once	TRBD2	TRBJ2-1	TRBV6-5	TGTGCCAGCAGTTACTCATCGGGAGGCTCCTACAATGAGCAGTTCTTC	CASSYSSGGSYNEQFF
-	-	TRBJ2-7	TRBV28	TGTGCCAGCAGTTTATACCCGGGAGAGCAGTACTTC	CASSLYPGEQYF